Shown below are 29 T cell receptor beta chains from a single sample sequenced in a study of T cell changes during pregnancy in multiple sclerosis (dated by TCRdb to about 2019). Library creation used the immunoSEQ multiplex PCR assay. The table comes from immuneACCESS by way of TCRdb, which keeps in-frame sequences with V and J called. Part of the clones is missing from these tables; in studies checked, under half for an unresolved V gene and the rest for unknown reasons. The sample records approximately 49,000 clones, roughly 89% of which are singletons. 4.5% to 5.5% of the sample rests with the top ten. The material sequenced was peripheral blood, taken after pregnancy. The receptor set was obtained from a female donor in good health, enrolled as a control in a pregnancy study.

This chain links TRBV6-5 with TRBJ1-5, with D hard to call. Trimming shortened V by 6 bases and J by 3 bases, and 12 bases separated the two germline ends. The CDR3 loop spans 14 amino acids. Germline CDR1 reads MNHEY; CDR2 reads SVGAGI. CDR3 nucleotides: TGTGCCAGCAGCCCGAACAATGTCAATCAGCCCCAGCATTTT. Translation: CASSPNNVNQPQHF.

The genes are TRBV30 and TRBJ2-7; D perhaps matches TRBD1 (6 bases). This CDR3 comprises 14 residues. V lost 2 bases and J 5 bases, leaving 16 bases between the germline ends. Germline CDR1 reads GTSNPN; CDR2 reads SVGIG (reference sequence). CDR3 protein: CAWSHLGQGDEQYF. DNA for the CDR3: TGTGCCTGGAGTCACCTGGGACAAGGGGACGAGCAGTACTTC. The full variable domain, its missing parts supplied by reference TRBV30 and TRBJ2-7, is SQTIHQWPATLVQPVGSPLSLECTVEGTSNPNLYWYRQAAGRGLQLLFYSVGIGQISSEVPQNLSASRPQDRQFILSSKKLLLSDSGFYLCAWSHLGQGDEQYFGPGTRLTVT.

The table lists this clone with a few counts. The chain carries TRBV2 and TRBJ1-2; the D gene is possibly TRBD1 (5 bases). V gave up 5 bases and J gave up 4 bases, with 14 bases separating them. Germline V gene lookup returns CDR1 SNHLY and CDR2 FYNNEI. The CDR3 loop spans 14 amino acids. The CDR3 DNA reads TGTGCCAGCAGTACGGGACTGCCGACCTATGGCTACACCTTC. Translating it yields CASSTGLPTYGYTF.

This clone is termed medium-sized. V is TRBV6-1 and J is TRBJ1-2, with a possible D match to TRBD1 (6 bases). Germline values: CDR1 MNHNS, CDR2 SASEGT. V was cut by 8 bases and J by 4 bases, with 17 bases left in between. This CDR3 comprises 14 residues. CDR3 DNA sequence: TGTGCCAGCGCCCGGGCAGGGGATAGCTATGGCTACACCTTC. Its translation is CASARAGDSYGYTF.

For the CDR3, the DNA is TGTGCCAGCAGCGTAGTTAGCGGGAGGGGGAGGAATGAGCAGTTCTTC. It specifies CASSVVSGRGRNEQFF. The chain couples TRBV9 to TRBJ2-1; 11 bases are shared with TRBD2. The CDR3 length is 16 residues. The V segment lost 0 bases and the J segment 7 bases; nucleotides outside the gene matches: 6. Germline V gene lookup returns CDR1 SGDLS and CDR2 YYNGEE.

The genes are TRBV16 and TRBJ1-5, with 11 bases lining up with TRBD1. CDR3 length: 16 amino acids. Germline V gene lookup returns CDR1 KGHSY and CDR2 FQNENV. J lost 6 bases, V lost 3 bases, and 7 bases had no gene match. DNA of the CDR3: TGTGCCAGCAGCCAGAGTACCGGGACAGGGGGTCAGCCCCAGCATTTT. Amino acid sequence: CASSQSTGTGGQPQHF. The full variable domain, completed using reference TRBV16 and TRBJ1-5, is GEEVAQTPKHLVRGEGQKAKLYCAPIKGHSYVFWYQQVLKNEFKFLISFQNENVFDETGMPKERFSAKCLPNSPCSLEIQATKLEDSAVYFCASSQSTGTGGQPQHFGDGTRLSIL.

V and J are TRBV13 and TRBJ2-7, with 8 nucleotides matching TRBD2. From germline, CDR1 is PRHDT and CDR2 FYEKMQ (reference sequence). V lost 4 bases to trimming and J lost 0 bases; unmatched junction nucleotides: 5. This CDR3 is 15 amino acids long. In nucleotides, the CDR3 is TGTGCCAGCAGCTCCGAGCGGGGGCCCTCCTACGAGCAGTACTTC. This encodes CASSSERGPSYEQYF.

CDR3 nucleotides: TGTGCCAGCAGCGTACAGGGGGCTAATGAAAAACTGTTTTTT. Encoded protein: CASSVQGANEKLFF. The chain couples TRBV9 to TRBJ1-4, with 7 bases that match TRBD1. Germline values: CDR1 SGDLS, CDR2 YYNGEE. After removal of 1 base from V and 3 bases from J, the junction contained 0 bases not matched to a gene. The CDR3 is made up of 14 amino acids.

The rearrangement links TRBV6-6 to TRBJ2-5; 7 nucleotides agree with TRBD1. The CDR3 sequence is 13 residues long. Germline V lookup: CDR1 MNHNY, CDR2 SVGAGI (reference sequence). The trim removed 6 bases at V and 2 bases at J, leaving 3 bases unmatched. CDR3 bases: TGTGCCAGCAGGGGACAGCTACAAGAGACCCAGTACTTC. This translates into CASRGQLQETQYF.

J is TRBJ2-5 and V is TRBV7-2; 7 bases map to TRBD1. The J segment lost 6 bases and the V segment lost 5 bases, leaving 9 bases of the junction unmatched. The CDR3 sequence is 14 residues long. From germline, CDR1 is SGHTA and CDR2 FQGNSA. CDR3 sequence reads: CASSPDRVTKTQYF. The CDR3 DNA follows: TGTGCCAGCAGCCCTGACAGGGTCACAAAGACCCAGTACTTC.

The V call is TRBV7-3, the J call TRBJ2-3; a possible D gene is TRBD2 (7 bases). Deletions cut 5 bases from V and 0 bases from J, with 15 bases between. CDR1 is SGHTA, CDR2 FQGTGA, per germline. The CDR3 contains 16 residues. The CDR3 nucleotides are TGTGCCAGCAGCCCGACTGGGGGGGCTAGCACAGATACGCAGTATTTT. Its protein is CASSPTGGASTDTQYF.

The chain combines TRBV4-2 with TRBJ2-1; D may be TRBD2 (7 bases). This CDR3 has 16 residues. Germline values: CDR1 LGHNA, CDR2 YNFKEQ. Trimming pared 0 bases from V and 2 bases from J, leaving 11 bases between. CDR3 nucleotide sequence: TGTGCCAGCAGCCAAGAGGGGGGGGCCACCTACAATGAGCAGTTCTTC. Translated: CASSQEGGATYNEQFF.

The CDR3 reads CASSLLLAAGNEQFF. CDR3 nucleotide sequence: TGTGCCAGCAGCTTATTACTAGCGGCAGGGAATGAGCAGTTCTTC. J is TRBJ2-1 and V is TRBV7-2, with TRBD2 identical over 8 bases. Germline V gene data show CDR1 as SGHTA and CDR2 as FQGNSA. V lost 2 bases and J lost 7; bases outside the gene matches: 7. This CDR3 region has 15 residues.

The chain is built from TRBV14 and TRBJ2-1, with D perhaps matching TRBD2 (7 bases). Germline V gene data show CDR1 as SGHDN and CDR2 as FVKESK. There are 17 residues in the CDR3. Trimming removed 1 base at V and 1 base at J, with 14 bases between. As DNA, the CDR3 is TGTGCCAGCAGCCAAGGACTTGGGGGGGCATCCTACAATGAGCAGTTCTTC. Its protein is CASSQGLGGASYNEQFF. Together with reference TRBV14 and TRBJ2-1, the CDR3 gives the full variable domain: EAGVTQFPSHSVIEKGQTVTLRCDPISGHDNLYWYRRVMGKEIKFLLHFVKESKQDESGMPNNRFLAERTGGTYSTLKVQPAELEDSGVYFCASSQGLGGASYNEQFFGPGTRLTVL.

The rearrangement links TRBV21-1 to TRBJ1-1; no check of the table's D call, TRBD1, against the DNA was made. TRBV21-1 corresponds to a pseudogene. This CDR3 has 13 residues. As DNA, the CDR3 is TGTGCCAGCAGCACCTGGGACAGGTCTGAAGCTTTCTTT. Translating it yields CASSTWDRSEAFF.

The genes are TRBV6-1 and TRBJ2-3, with a tentative D call TRBD2 (5 bases). Germline CDR1 is MNHNS and CDR2 is SASEGT. V was pared by 4 bases and J by 0 bases, with 11 bases between. The CDR3 totals 15 residues. CDR3 in DNA: TGTGCCAGCAGTGCCCAACTAGTAAGCACAGATACGCAGTATTTT. Translation gives CASSAQLVSTDTQYF.

The CDR3 DNA reads as TGTGCCAGCAAGGGGACTAGCGGGGGGAACTATGAGCAGTTCTTC. This sequence encodes CASKGTSGGNYEQFF. J is TRBJ2-1 and V is TRBV2; 15 bases align to TRBD2. The CDR3 spans 15 residues. Looked up from germline, CDR1 is SNHLY and CDR2 is FYNNEI. V was clipped by 7 bases and J by 8 bases; unmatched bases: 6. The full variable domain, rest sourced from reference TRBV2 and TRBJ2-1, is EPEVTQTPSHQVTQMGQEVILRCVPISNHLYFYWYRQILGQKVEFLVSFYNNEISEKSEIFDDQFSVERPDGSNFTLKIRSTKLEDSAMYFCASKGTSGGNYEQFFGPGTRLTVL.

V usage is TRBV18 and J usage is TRBJ2-7, with 7 bases identical to TRBD2. The CDR3 has 17 residues. V shed 2 bases, J shed 0 bases, and the junction held 10 bases outside the gene matches. Germline CDR1 reads KGHSH; CDR2 reads LQKENI. CDR3 protein: CASSPIPPGLSSYEQYF. In DNA, the CDR3 is TGTGCCAGCTCACCAATTCCACCGGGACTAAGCTCCTACGAGCAGTACTTC.

V and J are TRBV29-1 and TRBJ2-1; 8 positions agree with TRBD1. With 7 bases clipped from V and 3 bases from J, the junction kept 2 bases outside the gene matches. The V gene's germline CDR1 is SQVTM and CDR2 ANQGSEA. CDR3 length: 12 residues. The CDR3 nucleotides read TGCAGCGCTGACAGGGGCTACAATGAGCAGTTCTTC. This sequence encodes CSADRGYNEQFF.

V is TRBV6-4 and J is TRBJ2-3; a weak D match, TRBD1 (6 bases). The germline V gene encodes CDR1 MRHNA and CDR2 SNTAGT. V was clipped by 6 bases and J by 2 bases, with 12 bases between them. The length of the CDR3 is 14 residues. CDR3 sequence (DNA): TGTGCCAGCAGGACAGGCTTGGACACAGATACGCAGTATTTT. Amino acid sequence: CASRTGLDTDTQYF.

J is TRBJ2-3 and V is TRBV6-1, with 15 bases aligning to TRBD2. Germline-derived CDR1 and CDR2 are MNHNS and SASEGT. With V trimmed by 1 base and J by 5 bases, 10 bases remained unmatched. The CDR3 spans 19 residues. CDR3 in DNA: TGTGCCAGCAGTGAAGTGAGTGGACTAGCGGGGGGGCCCGAAGATACGCAGTATTTT. Translated, it gives CASSEVSGLAGGPEDTQYF.

Here the CDR3 DNA reads TGTGCCAGCAGCTTAAGGACTAGCGGGTACAATGAGCAGTTCTTC. Protein sequence: CASSLRTSGYNEQFF. The rearrangement links TRBV11-2 to TRBJ2-1; 11 nucleotides match TRBD2. CDR3 size: 15 residues. With 2 bases clipped from V and 4 bases from J, the junction kept 1 base outside the gene matches. CDR1 is SGHAT and CDR2 is FQNNGV in the germline V gene. The full variable domain, rest sourced from reference TRBV11-2 and TRBJ2-1, is EAGVAQSPRYKIIEKRQSVAFWCNPISGHATLYWYQQILGQGPKLLIQFQNNGVVDDSQLPKDRFSAERLKGVDSTLKIQPAKLEDSAVYLCASSLRTSGYNEQFFGPGTRLTVL.

This sequence joins TRBV28 and TRBJ2-7; no clear D. With 2 bases removed from V and 2 bases from J, the gap between germline ends came to 7 bases. CDR1 and CDR2 (germline): MDHEN, SYDVKM. This CDR3 has 13 residues. The CDR3 bases are TGTGCCAGCAGTTTAGTACCTACCTACGAGCAGTACTTC. Encoded protein: CASSLVPTYEQYF.

The chain carries TRBV4-2 and TRBJ2-1; D remains unclear. The V end was cut by 3 bases, the J end by 3 bases, with 6 bases between. The CDR3 extends over 13 amino acids. The germline V gene has CDR1 LGHNA and CDR2 YNFKEQ. Here the CDR3 reads CASSQSSYNEQFF. The CDR3 DNA follows: TGTGCCAGCAGCCAGAGTAGCTACAATGAGCAGTTCTTC.

The chain joins TRBV2 to TRBJ2-3; D is uncertain. The CDR3 is 15 amino acids. Germline assignment: CDR1 SNHLY and CDR2 FYNNEI. V gave up 5 bases and J gave up 1 base, with 13 bases separating them. The CDR3 region is CASSPLVERTDTQYF. The CDR3 bases are TGTGCCAGCAGTCCCTTAGTAGAGCGCACAGATACGCAGTATTTT. The complete variable domain, with remaining parts taken from reference TRBV2 and TRBJ2-3, reads EPEVTQTPSHQVTQMGQEVILRCVPISNHLYFYWYRQILGQKVEFLVSFYNNEISEKSEIFDDQFSVERPDGSNFTLKIRSTKLEDSAMYFCASSPLVERTDTQYFGPGTRLTVL.

The V call is TRBV20-1, the J call TRBJ2-7, with D maybe TRBD2 (5 bases). V dropped 6 bases and J dropped 3 bases, with 9 bases sitting between them. Germline V gives CDR1 DFQATT, CDR2 SNEGSKA (reference sequence). This CDR3 spans 11 amino acids. CDR3 in amino acids: CSATGGYEQYF. The CDR3 DNA reads TGCAGTGCGACTGGAGGCTACGAGCAGTACTTC.

The chain recombines TRBV7-3 with TRBJ2-5, with 10 positions matching TRBD1. V shed 4 bases, J shed 7 bases, and the junction held 15 bases outside the gene matches. The germline V gene encodes CDR1 SGHTA and CDR2 FQGTGA. CDR3 length: 17 residues. Here the CDR3 DNA reads TGTGCCAGCAGCTCCATCCGGACAGGGGGAGGAATGGGGACCCAGTACTTC. It translates to CASSSIRTGGGMGTQYF.

The chain recombines TRBV14 with TRBJ1-1; 7 bases fit TRBD1. Germline CDR1 is SGHDN and CDR2 is FVKESK. Trimming took 1 base from V and 1 from J; bases not matched to a gene: 15. The CDR3 is 19 residues long. The CDR3 sequence: CASSQGHRRGLWWNTEAFF. As DNA, the CDR3 is TGTGCCAGCAGCCAAGGCCATCGGAGGGGGCTATGGTGGAACACTGAAGCTTTCTTT.

V usage is TRBV10-2 and J usage is TRBJ2-2; D unclear. The CDR3 sequence is 11 residues long. V was clipped by 6 bases and J by 5 bases, with 4 bases between them. Germline V lookup: CDR1 WSHSY, CDR2 SAAADI. The CDR3 loop is CASSPTGELFF. DNA for the CDR3: TGCGCCAGCAGCCCTACCGGGGAGCTGTTTTTT.